This TCR beta chain was retrieved from a study of cytomegalovirus exposure and HLA in healthy donors. Findings and caveats of the study: The authors confirmed in vitro that a few CMV-associated chains were specific for CMV antigens. Rare TCR sequences dominated, though some public TCRs recurred in many donors.

Notes on this clone: The antigen is not known.

Germline V gene data show CDR1 as SNHLY and CDR2 as FYNNEI. The CDR3 is made up of 15 amino acids. The PCR was carried out with 60 Vbeta primers and 13 Jbeta primers. Assay used: immunoSEQ multiplex PCR; TCRdb lists only in-frame clones, some missing. Among 150,000 to 200,000 clones, roughly 80% were seen once, and the ten largest hold roughly 2%. V usage is TRBV2 and J usage is TRBJ2-5, with D tentatively TRBD1 (6 bases). The J call could be wrong; TRBJ2-7 is a better fit for the DNA end. The sequence came from a female donor in good health and CMV-seronegative. The material sequenced was PBMCs. The chain's CDR3 is CASSDGAGVGYEQYF. CDR3 nucleotides: TGTGCCAGCAGTGATGGGGCAGGGGTTGGGTACGAGCAGTACTTC.